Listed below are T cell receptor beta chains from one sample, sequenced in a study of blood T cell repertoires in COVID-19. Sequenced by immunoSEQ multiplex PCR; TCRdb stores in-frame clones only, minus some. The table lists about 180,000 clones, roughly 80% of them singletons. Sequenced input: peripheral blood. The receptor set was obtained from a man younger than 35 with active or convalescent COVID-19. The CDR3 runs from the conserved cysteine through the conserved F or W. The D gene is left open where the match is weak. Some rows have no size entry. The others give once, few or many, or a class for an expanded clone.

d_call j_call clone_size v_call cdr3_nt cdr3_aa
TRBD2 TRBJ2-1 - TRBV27 TGTGCCAGCAGTTTTTTCCCAGCGGGGACTATAAACAATGAGCAGTTCTTC CASSFFPAGTINNEQFF
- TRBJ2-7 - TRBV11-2 TGTGCCAGCAGCTTAGATCTAGGGGGATACGAGCAGTACTTC CASSLDLGGYEQYF
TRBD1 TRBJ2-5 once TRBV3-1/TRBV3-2 TGTGCCAGCAGCCAGGCAGGGGGGACCCAGTACTTC CASSQAGGTQYF
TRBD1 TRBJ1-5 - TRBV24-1 TGTGCCACCAGTGGGGACAGGGAGGGACAGCCCCAGCATTTT CATSGDREGQPQHF
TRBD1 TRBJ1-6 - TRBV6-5 TGTGCCAGCACCTCCGGGACAGGGAATTCACCCCTCCACTTT CASTSGTGNSPLHF
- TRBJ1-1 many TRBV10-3 TGTGCCATCAGCCCGGTTAACACTGAAGCTTTCTTT CAISPVNTEAFF
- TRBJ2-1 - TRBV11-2 TGTGCCAGCAGCTTAGGTCCGTATGAGCAGTTCTTC CASSLGPYEQFF
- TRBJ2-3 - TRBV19 TGTGCCAGTAGTATGAGTCCGGGCACAGATACGCAGTATTTT CASSMSPGTDTQYF
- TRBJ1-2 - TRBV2 TGTGCCAGCAGTGGACTACGGGAAAATGGCTACACCTTC CASSGLRENGYTF
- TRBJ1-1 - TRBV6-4 TGTGCCAGCAGTGACAGGGGTAAGACTGAAGCTTTCTTT CASSDRGKTEAFF
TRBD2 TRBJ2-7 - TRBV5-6 TGTGCCAGCAGCTTGACTAGCGGAACCTACGAGCAGTACTTC CASSLTSGTYEQYF
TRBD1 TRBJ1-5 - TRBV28 TGTGCCAGCAGTCCCGGACAGGGGGCTGGGCAGCCCCAGCATTTT CASSPGQGAGQPQHF
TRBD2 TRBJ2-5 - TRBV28 TGTGCCAGCGGGACGGGACTAGCGGGAGGGCCGCAGACCCAGTACTTC CASGTGLAGGPQTQYF
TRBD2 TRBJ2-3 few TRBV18 TGTGCCAGCTCACCCTATAGCGGGGGGGCCGAAGATACGCAGTATTTT CASSPYSGGAEDTQYF
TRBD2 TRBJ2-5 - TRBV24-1 TGTGCCACCAGTGACCCCGGGACTAGCGGCCAAGAGACCCAGTACTTC CATSDPGTSGQETQYF
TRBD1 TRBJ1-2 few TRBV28 TGTGCCACCCTATCCCCGGGACAGGGGATTTATGGCTACACCTTC CATLSPGQGIYGYTF
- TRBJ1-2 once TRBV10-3 TGTGCCATCAGTGACGACAGAACGGGCGGCTACACCTTC CAISDDRTGGYTF
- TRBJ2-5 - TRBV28 TGTGCCAGCGCGAATCCCAGGGGGACCCAGTACTTC CASANPRGTQYF
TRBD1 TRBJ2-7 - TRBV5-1 TGCGCCAGCAGCATACAGGGGGAACTCTCCTACGAGCAGTACTTC CASSIQGELSYEQYF
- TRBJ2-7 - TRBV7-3 TGTGCCAGCAGCTTAACCCCAGGCCCCTCCTACGAGCAGTACTTC CASSLTPGPSYEQYF
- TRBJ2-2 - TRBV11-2 TGTGCCAGCAGCCTAGGGGGAGGGCGAACCGGGGAGCTGTTTTTT CASSLGGGRTGELFF
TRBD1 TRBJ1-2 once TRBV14 TGTGCCAGCAGCCAAGAGCTAGGGCAGGGGGACGGCTACACCTTC CASSQELGQGDGYTF
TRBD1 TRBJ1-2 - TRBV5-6 TGTGCCAGCAGCACACCGGGACAGGGTGCCTATGGCTACACCTTC CASSTPGQGAYGYTF
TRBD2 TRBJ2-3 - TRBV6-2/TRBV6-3 TGTGCCAGCAGTTACGGGACTAGCGGGAGGACAGATACGCAGTATTTT CASSYGTSGRTDTQYF
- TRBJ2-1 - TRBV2 TGTGCCAGCACCCGGGAGCGGGCGAGCTCCTACAATGAGCAGTTCTTC CASTRERASSYNEQFF
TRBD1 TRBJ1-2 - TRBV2 TGTGCCAGCAGTGAAGCGCGTTTACAGGGGGTCTATGGCTACACCTTC CASSEARLQGVYGYTF
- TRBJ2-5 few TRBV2 TGTGCCAGCGTCTCCGGGTACCAAGAGACCCAGTACTTC CASVSGYQETQYF
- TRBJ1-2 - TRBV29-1 TGCAGCGTTGTAAGGAGCAACTATGGCTACACCTTC CSVVRSNYGYTF